This TCR beta chain came from a study of shared clonotypes between healthy human individuals. Study as a whole: Those who served as donors were a couple of women and three men between the ages of 18 and 49. Overall study findings and caveats: Investigators collected only blood, and repertoires in tissues likely differ. Rarefaction gave evidence that sorted-subset sequencing remained incomplete despite large depth.

Using immunoSEQ multiplex PCR, the repertoire was profiled, and TCRdb retains in-frame clones only, with some absent. The table includes roughly 590,000 clones, just under 97% detected once. The CDR3 consists of 12 residues. Between the trimmed V and J ends, which lost 5 bases and 0 bases, there was a span of 3 bases. Germline V gene data show CDR1 as SEHNR and CDR2 as FQNEAQ (reference sequence). Notes on this clone: Its cognate antigen is unknown.

Naive CD8 cells, CD45RO-negative and positively selected for CCR7, excluded terminally differentiated effector memory CD45RA+ cells. The donors, all of them Caucasian adults, lived in Nashville, Tennessee. The source is a young woman in good health. V and J are TRBV7-9 and TRBJ2-3; D is unclear. Sequencing was done on a sample of naive CD8+ T cells sorted from blood. The CDR3 loop is CASSLSTDTQYF. DNA for the CDR3: TGTGCCAGCAGCCTAAGCACAGATACGCAGTATTTT.